These T cell receptor beta chains were read from a single sample in a study of regulatory T cells in long-lasting Graves disease. TCRdb called the multiplex PCR reads again in MiXCR, with one record for every CDR3 protein. Of 400,000 to 500,000 distinct CDR3 sequences in the sample, around 16% were seen once. This sample also appeared in a second study, on T cells in Graves' hyperthyroidism and ophthalmopathy.

This material consisted of peripheral blood mononuclear cells (PBMCs), taken at new diagnosis, from a patient treated with antithyroid drugs. The receptors stem from a woman between 40 and 55 years old with Graves disease. The CDR3 runs from the conserved cysteine through the conserved F or W. A D gene is named only where the DNA matches it firmly. Clone size is shown for a subset of rows, as once, few, many or a class of expanded clone.

V gene: TRBV3-1; D gene: TRBD2; J gene: TRBJ2-5; clone size: many; CDR3 DNA: TGTGCCAGCAGCCAAGAGGGGGTAGCGGGACTCCAAGAGACCCAGTACTTC; CDR3 protein: CASSQEGVAGLQETQYF
V gene: TRBV28; D gene: TRBD1; J gene: TRBJ1-1; clone size: few; CDR3 DNA: TGTGCCAGCAGTTTCGACGGTCGGACAGGGGCCCTTTCTGAAGCTTTCTTT; CDR3 protein: CASSFDGRTGALSEAFF
V gene: TRBV4-1; D gene: TRBD2; J gene: TRBJ2-1; clone size: few; CDR3 DNA: TGCGCCAGCAGCCAAAAGATCCGAGAGCGGGAGGGTGAGCAGTTCTTC; CDR3 protein: CASSQKIREREGEQFF
V gene: TRBV15; D gene: .; J gene: TRBJ1-4; clone size: many; CDR3 DNA: TGTGCCACCAGCAGAGACAGGTCGGATGAAAAACTGTTTTTT; CDR3 protein: CATSRDRSDEKLFF
V gene: TRBV3-1; D gene: TRBD1; J gene: TRBJ1-2; clone size: .; CDR3 DNA: TGTGCCAGCAGCTCCGGGACAGGGGAATATGGCTACACCTTC; CDR3 protein: CASSSGTGEYGYTF
V gene: TRBV28; D gene: TRBD2; J gene: TRBJ2-5; clone size: many; CDR3 DNA: TGTGCCAGCAGTCCCCGGGGTAGCGGGAGGGGTGAGACCCAGTACTTC; CDR3 protein: CASSPRGSGRGETQYF
V gene: TRBV9; D gene: TRBD2; J gene: TRBJ2-1; clone size: .; CDR3 DNA: TGTGCCAGCAGCGTAGTACGGGAGGGCCTCCATGAGCAGTTCTTC; CDR3 protein: CASSVVREGLHEQFF
V gene: TRBV7-9; D gene: .; J gene: TRBJ1-3; clone size: many; CDR3 DNA: TGTGCCAGCAGCTCATGGAGGGTTAACGGAAACACCATATATTTT; CDR3 protein: CASSSWRVNGNTIYF
V gene: TRBV5-1; D gene: TRBD2; J gene: TRBJ2-2; clone size: many; CDR3 DNA: TGCGCCAGCAGTCCCATCGGGGGGTCGAACACCGGGGAGCTGTTTTTT; CDR3 protein: CASSPIGGSNTGELFF
V gene: TRBV19; D gene: TRBD1; J gene: TRBJ2-1; clone size: .; CDR3 DNA: TGTGCCAGTACCCCAGCCTTGACAGGGGGAGGTGACAATGAGCAGTTCTTC; CDR3 protein: CASTPALTGGGDNEQFF
V gene: TRBV28; D gene: .; J gene: TRBJ2-4; clone size: few; CDR3 DNA: TGTGCCAGCAGTTCCCACCAGGGGGGCAAAAACATTCAGTACTTC; CDR3 protein: CASSSHQGGKNIQYF
V gene: TRBV30; D gene: .; J gene: TRBJ1-2; clone size: .; CDR3 DNA: TGTGCCTGGAGTACTCGCCGGTCTCTGTATGGCTACACCTTC; CDR3 protein: CAWSTRRSLYGYTF
V gene: TRBV5-7; D gene: .; J gene: TRBJ2-3; clone size: many; CDR3 DNA: TGTGCCAGCAGTTACCCGCCATCCGATACGCAGTATTTT; CDR3 protein: CASSYPPSDTQYF
V gene: TRBV12-3/TRBV12-4; D gene: .; J gene: TRBJ2-7; clone size: many; CDR3 DNA: TGTGCCAGCACTACCGGGACTCCTGGCTCCTACGAGCAGTACTTC; CDR3 protein: CASTTGTPGSYEQYF
V gene: TRBV20-1; D gene: .; J gene: TRBJ2-7; clone size: many; CDR3 DNA: TGCAGTGCTACTCACCCCGGGAATTTATACGAGCAGTACTTC; CDR3 protein: CSATHPGNLYEQYF
V gene: TRBV28; D gene: .; J gene: TRBJ2-7; clone size: many; CDR3 DNA: TGTGCCAGCAGTTTACGATCCCACCGGGACACCCCTCCATATTTC; CDR3 protein: CASSLRSHRDTPPYF
V gene: TRBV28; D gene: .; J gene: TRBJ2-7; clone size: .; CDR3 DNA: TGTGCCAGCCCGACAGACTACGAGCAGTACTTC; CDR3 protein: CASPTDYEQYF
V gene: TRBV15; D gene: TRBD1; J gene: TRBJ1-1; clone size: .; CDR3 DNA: TGTGCCACCAGCAGAGATCTTGTCCCAGGGGACAGAACTGAAGCTTTCTTT; CDR3 protein: CATSRDLVPGDRTEAFF
V gene: TRBV27; D gene: TRBD2; J gene: TRBJ2-1; clone size: many; CDR3 DNA: TGTGCCAGCAGTCCCGTCGGACTAGCGGTGAGCTCCTACAATGAGCAGTTCTTC; CDR3 protein: CASSPVGLAVSSYNEQFF
V gene: TRBV11-3; D gene: .; J gene: TRBJ2-1; clone size: many; CDR3 DNA: TGTGCCAGCAGCGTGGGACTCCAGGGGAATGAGCAGTTCTTC; CDR3 protein: CASSVGLQGNEQFF
V gene: TRBV5-1; D gene: TRBD2; J gene: TRBJ2-2; clone size: many; CDR3 DNA: TGTGCCAGCAGCTCAGACACGACTAGCGGGACGGTCGGGGAGCTGTTTTTT; CDR3 protein: CASSSDTTSGTVGELFF
V gene: TRBV4-1; D gene: TRBD2; J gene: TRBJ2-7; clone size: .; CDR3 DNA: TGCGCCAGCAGCCAAGATCGGGGGGGAAGCGAGCAGTACTTC; CDR3 protein: CASSQDRGGSEQYF
V gene: TRBV19; D gene: .; J gene: TRBJ2-7; clone size: many; CDR3 DNA: TGTGCCAGTAGTACCGGACGGACCTACGAGCAGTACTTC; CDR3 protein: CASSTGRTYEQYF
V gene: TRBV20-1; D gene: TRBD2; J gene: TRBJ2-7; clone size: .; CDR3 DNA: TGCAGTGCTACTTCGACTAGCATTGGTTCCTACGAGCAGTACTTC; CDR3 protein: CSATSTSIGSYEQYF
V gene: TRBV2; D gene: .; J gene: TRBJ1-2; clone size: many; CDR3 DNA: TGTGCCAGCAGTGACGGGGGGAACTATGGCTACACCTTC; CDR3 protein: CASSDGGNYGYTF
V gene: TRBV12-3/TRBV12-4; D gene: .; J gene: TRBJ2-3; clone size: few; CDR3 DNA: TGTGCCAGCAGTTTGGAGGGGGCATCTGGCACAGATACGCAGTATTTT; CDR3 protein: CASSLEGASGTDTQYF
V gene: TRBV6-5; D gene: TRBD2; J gene: TRBJ2-5; clone size: many; CDR3 DNA: TGTGCCAGCAGTTACGGGCTAGCGGGACCCCCAAGGACCCAGTACTTC; CDR3 protein: CASSYGLAGPPRTQYF
V gene: TRBV11-2; D gene: TRBD2; J gene: TRBJ2-1; clone size: few; CDR3 DNA: TGTGCCAGCAGCCGGGCAAGCGGGACGAGCTCCTACAATGAGCAGTTCTTC; CDR3 protein: CASSRASGTSSYNEQFF
V gene: TRBV18; D gene: .; J gene: TRBJ2-1; clone size: many; CDR3 DNA: TGTGCCAGCTCATCCGTTGGTGGGACTCGGCAAAATGAGCAGTTCTTC; CDR3 protein: CASSSVGGTRQNEQFF
V gene: TRBV7-3; D gene: TRBD1; J gene: TRBJ2-1; clone size: .; CDR3 DNA: TGTGCCAGCAGCTTAACTACAGGGGGGAATGAGCAGTTCTTC; CDR3 protein: CASSLTTGGNEQFF
V gene: TRBV6-1; D gene: TRBD1; J gene: TRBJ2-1; clone size: .; CDR3 DNA: TGTGCCAGCACTAACAATAGGGAAACAGGGGCCTCCAATGAGCAGTTCTTC; CDR3 protein: CASTNNRETGASNEQFF
V gene: TRBV7-8; D gene: .; J gene: TRBJ2-2; clone size: .; CDR3 DNA: TGTGCCAGCAGCCTTCAGGGACGGGGTTACACCGGGGAGCTGTTTTTT; CDR3 protein: CASSLQGRGYTGELFF
V gene: TRBV10-3; D gene: TRBD2; J gene: TRBJ2-5; clone size: many; CDR3 DNA: TGTGCCATCAGTGGGACTAGCGGGATAGGAGAGACCCAGTACTTC; CDR3 protein: CAISGTSGIGETQYF
V gene: TRBV19; D gene: .; J gene: TRBJ1-4; clone size: few; CDR3 DNA: TGTGCCAGTAGTACGTCCTTGAGGGGGTTTAATGAAAAACTGTTTTTT; CDR3 protein: CASSTSLRGFNEKLFF
V gene: TRBV12-5; D gene: TRBD2; J gene: TRBJ2-7; clone size: .; CDR3 DNA: TGTGCTAGTGGTTTGGTACAGGGACTAGCGTCAACCACCTACGAGCAGTACTTC; CDR3 protein: CASGLVQGLASTTYEQYF
V gene: TRBV27; D gene: .; J gene: TRBJ2-7; clone size: many; CDR3 DNA: TGTGCCAGCAGTAAGGGCGATAGGGCATCCTACGAGCAGTACTTC; CDR3 protein: CASSKGDRASYEQYF
V gene: TRBV18; D gene: .; J gene: TRBJ2-3; clone size: many; CDR3 DNA: TGTGCCAGCTCACCAGTGAAGAGCACAGATACGCAGTATTTT; CDR3 protein: CASSPVKSTDTQYF
V gene: TRBV28; D gene: .; J gene: TRBJ2-7; clone size: many; CDR3 DNA: TGTGCCAGCAGTTTATTCCAAGACGAGCAGTACTTC; CDR3 protein: CASSLFQDEQYF
V gene: TRBV2; D gene: .; J gene: TRBJ2-5; clone size: many; CDR3 DNA: TGTGCCAGCAGTGTAAGGGAGACCCAGTACTTC; CDR3 protein: CASSVRETQYF
V gene: TRBV6-1; D gene: .; J gene: TRBJ1-2; clone size: few; CDR3 DNA: TGTGCCAGCATGCAGGAGTATGGCTACACCTTC; CDR3 protein: CASMQEYGYTF
V gene: TRBV30; D gene: .; J gene: TRBJ2-7; clone size: many; CDR3 DNA: TGTGCCTGGAGTACCTCTTTCTACGAGCAGTACTTC; CDR3 protein: CAWSTSFYEQYF
V gene: TRBV30; D gene: .; J gene: TRBJ2-3; clone size: many; CDR3 DNA: TGTGCCTGGAGTGTACCAGCTCAAGGCACAGATACGCAGTATTTT; CDR3 protein: CAWSVPAQGTDTQYF
V gene: TRBV29-1; D gene: .; J gene: TRBJ2-5; clone size: many; CDR3 DNA: TGCAGCGTTGAAGGAAGGGGAGGGACAGATCAAGAGACCCAGTACTTC; CDR3 protein: CSVEGRGGTDQETQYF
V gene: TRBV6-5; D gene: .; J gene: TRBJ2-5; clone size: many; CDR3 DNA: TGTGCCAGCAGTTATCGAGGGATAAGTGAGACCCAGTACTTC; CDR3 protein: CASSYRGISETQYF
V gene: TRBV12-3/TRBV12-4; D gene: .; J gene: TRBJ2-2; clone size: many; CDR3 DNA: TGTGCCACCTCGGACAGACCGAACACCGGGGAGCTGTTTTTT; CDR3 protein: CATSDRPNTGELFF
V gene: TRBV20-1; D gene: .; J gene: TRBJ2-1; clone size: once; CDR3 DNA: TGCAGTGCCCTCGGTGGGGAGAATAGGGGGAATGAGCAGTTCTTC; CDR3 protein: CSALGGENRGNEQFF
V gene: TRBV11-3; D gene: .; J gene: TRBJ2-2; clone size: many; CDR3 DNA: TGTGCCAGCAGCCCCGGACCGGGCACCGGGGAGCTGTTTTTT; CDR3 protein: CASSPGPGTGELFF
V gene: TRBV12-5; D gene: .; J gene: TRBJ1-1; clone size: many; CDR3 DNA: TGTGCTAGTGGTTTGAGCACTGAAGCTTTCTTT; CDR3 protein: CASGLSTEAFF
V gene: TRBV11-2; D gene: TRBD2; J gene: TRBJ2-3; clone size: many; CDR3 DNA: TGTGCCAGCAGCTTAGAACTAGCGGGAGAATCAGATACGCAGTATTTT; CDR3 protein: CASSLELAGESDTQYF
V gene: TRBV6-5; D gene: .; J gene: TRBJ2-3; clone size: many; CDR3 DNA: TGTGCCAGCAGTTACAGGGCAGGCACAGATACGCAGTATTTT; CDR3 protein: CASSYRAGTDTQYF
V gene: TRBV20-1; D gene: .; J gene: TRBJ1-2; clone size: many; CDR3 DNA: TGCAGTGCTAGTTTAAGCGACTATGGCTACACCTTC; CDR3 protein: CSASLSDYGYTF